This T cell receptor (beta chain) was documented in a study of blood T cell repertoires in COVID-19 (dated by TCRdb to the early 2020s). Regarding the complete study: Samples from collaborators originated in the United States, Italy and Spain and spanned both the acute and convalescent phases of COVID-19. The prospective study material was composed of cDNA or gDNA derived from T cells, B-cell-depleted T cells, or PBMCs. The dataset comprised deeply sampled blood TCRbeta repertoires from subjects exposed to, actively infected with, or recovered from COVID-19. The repertoires were made available in a free public database intended to serve as a resource for research on the immune response to SARS-CoV-2. The samples were drawn from two sources: the first 160 participants of the ongoing ImmuneRACE study, and 1,000 to 1,500 subjects contributed by 6 global collaborators. Sample metadata almost always included a de-identified subject ID, COVID-19 status, age in years and sex. Where available, HLA class I and class II types were obtained from metadata supplied by the sample provider rather than from assay-based typing. The investigation overall reported the following: How much clinical and demographic metadata was included differed by source and by participant, and the metadata was provided uncurated.

TCRbeta CDR3 regions were amplified from genomic DNA by means of the immunoSEQ Assay, a bias-controlled multiplex PCR. Per the source publication's procedure: Nucleated cell counts per sample were estimated from amplification of reference gene primers within the assay. To quantify the absolute abundance of each unique TCRbeta CDR3 rearrangement, sequence reads were collapsed and filtered. Productive Simpson clonality was computed per sample as the square root of Simpson's diversity index over productive rearrangements. TCRdb's version of the immuneACCESS table is confined to in-frame rearrangements and falls short of the full clone set. An unresolved V gene accounts for under half of the shortfall where checked; the remainder is of unknown origin. V and J calls and clone size are as listed in that table; D and trimming were resolved from the DNA. The sample includes about 240,000 clones, with around four fifths observed a single time. Less than 4.5% of the sample rests with the top ten.

CDR1 and CDR2, looked up from the germline V gene, are MGHRA and YSYEKL. V is pared back by 3 bases and J by 2 bases, with 12 bases lying between the germline termini. Including the terminal cysteine and phenylalanine, the CDR3 comprises 15 residues. The sequence is cut down to CDR3 DNA, 45 bases in frame from base 1. Remarks on this clone: Its specific antigen is unknown. Per-base qualities were not stored, and no clone one base away is much larger.

Each collaborating institution followed its own protocols to collect whole blood in K2EDTA tubes. For TCRbeta analysis, collaborators shipped samples as frozen whole blood, isolated PBMCs, or DNA extracted from either of those sample types. The clonotype comes from a man aged 45-65 years with acute or convalescent COVID-19. The sample consisted of peripheral blood. Here the chain combines TRBV4-1 and TRBJ2-3; tentative D gene TRBD1, with 6 bases matching. The DNA reads TGCGCCAGCAGCCAGGAAGGACAGAACACAGATACGCAGTATTTT. Its amino acids are CASSQEGQNTDTQYF.